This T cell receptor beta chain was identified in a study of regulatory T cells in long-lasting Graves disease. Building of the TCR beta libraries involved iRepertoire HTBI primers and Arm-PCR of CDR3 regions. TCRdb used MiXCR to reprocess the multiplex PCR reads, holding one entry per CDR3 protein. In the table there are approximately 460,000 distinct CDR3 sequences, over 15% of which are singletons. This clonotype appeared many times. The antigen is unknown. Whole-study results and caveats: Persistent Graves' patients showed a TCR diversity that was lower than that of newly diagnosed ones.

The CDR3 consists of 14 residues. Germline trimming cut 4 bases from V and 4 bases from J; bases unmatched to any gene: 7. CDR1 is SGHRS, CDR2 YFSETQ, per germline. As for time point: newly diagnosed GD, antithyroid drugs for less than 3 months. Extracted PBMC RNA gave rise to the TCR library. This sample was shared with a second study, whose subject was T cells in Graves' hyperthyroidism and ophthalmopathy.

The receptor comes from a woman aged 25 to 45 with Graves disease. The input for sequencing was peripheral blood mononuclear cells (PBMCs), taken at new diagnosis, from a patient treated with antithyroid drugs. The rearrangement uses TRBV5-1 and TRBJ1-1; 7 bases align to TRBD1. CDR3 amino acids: CASSNQGGGTEAFF. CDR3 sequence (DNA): TGCGCCAGCAGCAACCAGGGGGGTGGCACTGAAGCTTTCTTT.